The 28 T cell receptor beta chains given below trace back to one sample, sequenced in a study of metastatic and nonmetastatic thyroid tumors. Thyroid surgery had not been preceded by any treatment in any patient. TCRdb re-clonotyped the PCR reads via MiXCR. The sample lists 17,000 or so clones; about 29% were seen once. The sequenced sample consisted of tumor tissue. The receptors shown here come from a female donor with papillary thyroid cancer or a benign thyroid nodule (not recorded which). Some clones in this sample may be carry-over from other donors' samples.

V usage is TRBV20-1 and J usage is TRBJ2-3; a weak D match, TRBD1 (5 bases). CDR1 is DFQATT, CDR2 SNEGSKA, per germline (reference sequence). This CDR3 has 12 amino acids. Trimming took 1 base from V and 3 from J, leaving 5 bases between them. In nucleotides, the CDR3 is TGCAGTGCTAGAGGACAGACAGATACGCAGTATTTT. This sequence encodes CSARGQTDTQYF.

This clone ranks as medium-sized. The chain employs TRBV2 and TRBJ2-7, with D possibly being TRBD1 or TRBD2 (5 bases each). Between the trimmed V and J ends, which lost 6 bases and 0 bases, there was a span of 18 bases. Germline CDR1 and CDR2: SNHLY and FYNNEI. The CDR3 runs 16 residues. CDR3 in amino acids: CASSPIPGASSYEQYF. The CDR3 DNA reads TGTGCCAGCAGCCCGATCCCCGGGGCAAGCTCCTACGAGCAGTACTTC.

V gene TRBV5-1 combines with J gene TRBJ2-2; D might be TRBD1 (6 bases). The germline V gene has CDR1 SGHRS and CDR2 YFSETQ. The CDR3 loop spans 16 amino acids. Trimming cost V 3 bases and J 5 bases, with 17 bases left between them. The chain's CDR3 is CASSSSHSGTTGELFF. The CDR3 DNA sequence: TGCGCCAGCAGCTCCTCCCACTCCGGGACAACCGGGGAGCTGTTTTTT.

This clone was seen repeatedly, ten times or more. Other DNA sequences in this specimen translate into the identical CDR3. The CDR3 DNA follows: TGTGCCAGCAGCTCCTCCGGGGCGAACTATGGCTACACCTTC. As protein: CASSSSGANYGYTF. The V gene is TRBV7-9, the J gene TRBJ1-2, with D tentatively TRBD1 (5 bases). CDR3 length: 14 amino acids. Germline assignment: CDR1 SEHNR and CDR2 FQNEAQ (reference sequence). V lost 4 bases, J lost 2 bases, and 11 bases lay in between.

CDR3 bases: TGTGCCACCAGCAGAGATCTGCATGGCTATGAGCAGTTCTTC. Protein product: CATSRDLHGYEQFF. The chain has TRBV15 and TRBJ2-1; D uncertain. V gave up 0 bases and J gave up 8 bases, with 11 bases separating them. The CDR3 length is 14 residues. The germline CDR1 and CDR2 sequences are LNHNV and YYDKDF (reference sequence).

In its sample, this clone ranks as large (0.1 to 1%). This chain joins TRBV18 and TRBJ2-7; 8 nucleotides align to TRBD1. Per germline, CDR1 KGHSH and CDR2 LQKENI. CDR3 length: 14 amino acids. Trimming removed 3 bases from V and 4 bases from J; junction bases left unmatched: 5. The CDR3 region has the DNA TGTGCCAGCTCACCTGGGACAGGCTCTTACGAGCAGTACTTC. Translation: CASSPGTGSYEQYF.

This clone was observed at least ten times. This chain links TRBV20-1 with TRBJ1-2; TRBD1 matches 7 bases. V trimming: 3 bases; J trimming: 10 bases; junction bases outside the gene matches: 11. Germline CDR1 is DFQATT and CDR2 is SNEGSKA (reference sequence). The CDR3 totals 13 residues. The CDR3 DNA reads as TGCAGTGCTAGTGCAGGGGGGGTAGGAGCCTACACCTTC. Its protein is CSASAGGVGAYTF.

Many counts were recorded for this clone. Here the CDR3 reads CASSPPTASTDTQYF. The CDR3 DNA follows: TGTGCCAGCAGCCCCCCGACCGCTAGCACAGATACGCAGTATTTT. The rearrangement links TRBV11-2 to TRBJ2-3; the D is unclear. Trimming stripped 5 bases from V and 0 bases from J, with 12 bases between. The CDR3 is 15 amino acids. From germline, CDR1 is SGHAT and CDR2 FQNNGV. Using reference TRBV11-2 and TRBJ2-3 for the parts outside the CDR3, the full variable domain is EAGVAQSPRYKIIEKRQSVAFWCNPISGHATLYWYQQILGQGPKLLIQFQNNGVVDDSQLPKDRFSAERLKGVDSTLKIQPAKLEDSAVYLCASSPPTASTDTQYFGPGTRLTVL.

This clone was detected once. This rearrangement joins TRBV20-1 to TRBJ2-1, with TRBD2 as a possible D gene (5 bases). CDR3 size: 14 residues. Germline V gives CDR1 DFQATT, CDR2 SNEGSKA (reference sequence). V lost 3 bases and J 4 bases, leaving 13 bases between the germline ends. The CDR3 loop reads CSASLPEGYNEQFF. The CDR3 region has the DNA TGCAGTGCTAGCCTCCCTGAGGGTTACAATGAGCAGTTCTTC.

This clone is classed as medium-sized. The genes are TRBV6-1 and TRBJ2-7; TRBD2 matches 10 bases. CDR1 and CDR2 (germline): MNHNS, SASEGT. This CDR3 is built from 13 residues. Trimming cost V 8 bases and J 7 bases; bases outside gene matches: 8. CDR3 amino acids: CASGTSERGEQYF. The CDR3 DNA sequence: TGTGCCAGCGGGACTAGCGAGCGTGGGGAGCAGTACTTC.

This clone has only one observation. CDR3 coding DNA: TGCAGTGCTAGAGATCTTTTAACAGGGGATGAAAAACTGTTTTTT. Encoded protein: CSARDLLTGDEKLFF. V and J are TRBV20-1 and TRBJ1-4, with 7 nucleotides matching TRBD1. This CDR3 region has 15 residues. The V gene end was trimmed by 0 bases and the J gene end by 6 bases; junction bases not matched to a gene: 7. Germline CDR1 DFQATT, CDR2 SNEGSKA (reference sequence).

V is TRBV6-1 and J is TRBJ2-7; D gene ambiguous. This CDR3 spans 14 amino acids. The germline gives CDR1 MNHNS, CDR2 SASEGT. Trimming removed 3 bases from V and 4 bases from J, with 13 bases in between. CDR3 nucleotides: TGTGCCAGCAGTGATTCATGGGCGGCGTACGAGCAGTACTTC. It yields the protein CASSDSWAAYEQYF.

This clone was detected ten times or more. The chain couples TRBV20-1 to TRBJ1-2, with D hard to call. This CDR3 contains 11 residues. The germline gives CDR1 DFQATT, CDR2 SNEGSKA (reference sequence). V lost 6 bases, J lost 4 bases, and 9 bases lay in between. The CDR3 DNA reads TGCAGTGCCTATGGCCGCTATGGCTACACCTTC. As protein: CSAYGRYGYTF.

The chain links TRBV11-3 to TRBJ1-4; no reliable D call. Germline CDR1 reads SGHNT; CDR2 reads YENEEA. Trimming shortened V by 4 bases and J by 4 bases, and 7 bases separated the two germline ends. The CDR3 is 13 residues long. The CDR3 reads CASSSTVNEKLFF. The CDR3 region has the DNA TGTGCCAGCAGCTCAACAGTTAATGAAAAACTGTTTTTT.

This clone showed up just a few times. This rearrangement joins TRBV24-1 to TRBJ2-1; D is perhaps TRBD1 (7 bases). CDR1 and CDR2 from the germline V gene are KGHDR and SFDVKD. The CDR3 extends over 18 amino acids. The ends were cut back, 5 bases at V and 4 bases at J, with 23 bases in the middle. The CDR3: CATSGPRVGGGKYNEQFF. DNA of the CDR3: TGTGCCACCAGTGGCCCTAGAGTAGGGGGCGGGAAGTACAATGAGCAGTTCTTC.

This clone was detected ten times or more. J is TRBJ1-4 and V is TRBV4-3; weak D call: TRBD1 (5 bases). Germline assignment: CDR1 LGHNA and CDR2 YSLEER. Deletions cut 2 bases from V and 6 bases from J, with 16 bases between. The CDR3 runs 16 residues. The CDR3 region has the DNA TGCGCCAGCAGCCAATCTTATGGTGGGGCTGATGAAAAACTGTTTTTT. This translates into CASSQSYGGADEKLFF.

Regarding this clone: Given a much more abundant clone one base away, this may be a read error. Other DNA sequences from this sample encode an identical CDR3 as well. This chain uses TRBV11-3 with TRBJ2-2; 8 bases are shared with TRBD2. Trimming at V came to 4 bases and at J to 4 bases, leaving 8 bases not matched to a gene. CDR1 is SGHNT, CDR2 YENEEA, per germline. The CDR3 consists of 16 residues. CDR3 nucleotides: TGTGCCAGCAGCTCCACCAGCGGGAGAAGCACCGGGGAGCTGTTTTTT. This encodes CASSSTSGRSTGELFF.

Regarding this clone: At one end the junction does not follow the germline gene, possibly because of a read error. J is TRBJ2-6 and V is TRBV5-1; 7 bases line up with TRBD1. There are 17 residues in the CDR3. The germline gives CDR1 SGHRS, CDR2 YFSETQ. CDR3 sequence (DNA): TGCGACAGCAGCTTCCGGGACAGACGCTCTGGGGCCAACGTCCTGACTTTC. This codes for CDSSFRDRRSGANVLTF.

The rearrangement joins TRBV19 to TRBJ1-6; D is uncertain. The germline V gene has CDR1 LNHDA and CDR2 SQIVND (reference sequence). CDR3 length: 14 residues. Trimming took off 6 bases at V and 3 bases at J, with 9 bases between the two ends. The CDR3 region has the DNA TGTGCCAGTAGCAGAGGCGACTATAATTCACCCCTCCACTTT. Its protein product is CASSRGDYNSPLHF.

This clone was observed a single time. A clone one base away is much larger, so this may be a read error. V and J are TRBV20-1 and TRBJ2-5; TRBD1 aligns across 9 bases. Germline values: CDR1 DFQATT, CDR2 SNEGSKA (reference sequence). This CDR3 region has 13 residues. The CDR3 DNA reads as TGCAGTGCCCTGGACAGGGGCCAAGAGACCAAGTACTTC. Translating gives CSALDRGQETKYF.

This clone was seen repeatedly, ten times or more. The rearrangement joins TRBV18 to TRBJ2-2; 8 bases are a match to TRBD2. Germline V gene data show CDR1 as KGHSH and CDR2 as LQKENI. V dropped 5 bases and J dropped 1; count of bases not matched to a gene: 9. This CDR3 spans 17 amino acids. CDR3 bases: TGTGCCAGCTCATTAAGCGGGAGTGTCTGGAACACCGGGGAGCTGTTTTTT. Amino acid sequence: CASSLSGSVWNTGELFF.

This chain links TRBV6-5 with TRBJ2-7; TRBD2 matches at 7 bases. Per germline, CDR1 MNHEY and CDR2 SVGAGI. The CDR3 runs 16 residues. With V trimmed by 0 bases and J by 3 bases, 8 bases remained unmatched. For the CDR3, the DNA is TGTGCCAGCAGTTACTCAGCGGGTCGCGGGAGCTACGAGCAGTACTTC. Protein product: CASSYSAGRGSYEQYF.

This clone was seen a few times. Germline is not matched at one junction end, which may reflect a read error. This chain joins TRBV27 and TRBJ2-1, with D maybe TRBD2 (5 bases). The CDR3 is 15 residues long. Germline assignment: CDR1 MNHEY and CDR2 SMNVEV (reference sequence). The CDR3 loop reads CAGSPNGAARDEQFF. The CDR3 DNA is TGTGCCGGCAGTCCTAATGGAGCGGCTCGGGATGAGCAGTTCTTC.

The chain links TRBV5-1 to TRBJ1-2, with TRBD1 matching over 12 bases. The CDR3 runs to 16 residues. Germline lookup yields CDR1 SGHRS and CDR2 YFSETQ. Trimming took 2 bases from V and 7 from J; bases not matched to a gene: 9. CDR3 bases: TGCGCCAGCAGCTTTCTCCCGGGACAGGGGGCAGGTGGCTACACCTTC. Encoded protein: CASSFLPGQGAGGYTF. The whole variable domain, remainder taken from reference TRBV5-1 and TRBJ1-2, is KAGVTQTPRYLIKTRGQQVTLSCSPISGHRSVSWYQQTPGQGLQFLFEYFSETQRNKGNFPGRFSGRQFSNSRSEMNVSTLELGDSALYLCASSFLPGQGAGGYTFGSGTRLTVV.

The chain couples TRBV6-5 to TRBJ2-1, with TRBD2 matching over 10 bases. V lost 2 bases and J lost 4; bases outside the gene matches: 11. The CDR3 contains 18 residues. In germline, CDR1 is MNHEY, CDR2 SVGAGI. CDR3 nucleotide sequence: TGTGCCAGCAGTTACCGCCTAGCGGGAGAGGGGCCGTACAATGAGCAGTTCTTC. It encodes CASSYRLAGEGPYNEQFF.

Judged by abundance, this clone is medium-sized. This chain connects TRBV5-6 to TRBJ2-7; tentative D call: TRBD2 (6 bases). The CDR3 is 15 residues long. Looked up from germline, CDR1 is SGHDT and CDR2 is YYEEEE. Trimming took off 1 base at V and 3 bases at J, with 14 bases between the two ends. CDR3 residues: CASSLKADYVYEQYF. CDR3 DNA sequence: TGTGCCAGCAGCTTGAAAGCGGACTACGTCTACGAGCAGTACTTC.

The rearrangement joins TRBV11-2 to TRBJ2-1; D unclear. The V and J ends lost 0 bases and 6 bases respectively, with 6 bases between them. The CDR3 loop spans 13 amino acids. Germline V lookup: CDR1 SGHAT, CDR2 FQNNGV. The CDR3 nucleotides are TGTGCCAGCAGCTTAGATCATGGCAATGAGCAGTTCTTC. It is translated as CASSLDHGNEQFF. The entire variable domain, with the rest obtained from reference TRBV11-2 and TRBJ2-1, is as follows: EAGVAQSPRYKIIEKRQSVAFWCNPISGHATLYWYQQILGQGPKLLIQFQNNGVVDDSQLPKDRFSAERLKGVDSTLKIQPAKLEDSAVYLCASSLDHGNEQFFGPGTRLTVL.

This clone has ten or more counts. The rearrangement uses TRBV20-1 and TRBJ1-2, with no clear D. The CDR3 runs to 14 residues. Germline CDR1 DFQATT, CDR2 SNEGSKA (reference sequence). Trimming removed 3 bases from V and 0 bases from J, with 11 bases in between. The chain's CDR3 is CSARAPLPNYGYTF. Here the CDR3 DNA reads TGCAGTGCTAGGGCCCCCCTTCCTAACTATGGCTACACCTTC.